The 19 T cell receptor beta chains below all came from one sample that was sequenced in a study of T cells in Graves' hyperthyroidism and ophthalmopathy. RNA transcripts provided the source from which TCR beta CDR3 regions were amplified. The study used the HTBI primer set for a first-round RT-PCR of the TCR CDR3. From the multiplex PCR reads, TCRdb called clonotypes with MiXCR, one entry per CDR3 protein. The table lists approximately 520,000 distinct CDR3 sequences, approximately 25% of them singletons. Sequenced: blood. The receptor source for this set is a woman in her twenties or thirties with Graves' ophthalmopathy.

Ten or more counts support this clonotype. This chain uses TRBV30 with TRBJ1-2; D uncertain. Germline V gives CDR1 GTSNPN, CDR2 SVGIG (reference sequence). V shed 2 bases and J shed 6 bases, with 4 bases lying between them. The CDR3 totals 10 residues. CDR3 loop: CAWSSDGYTF. CDR3 bases: TGTGCCTGGAGTTCGGATGGCTACACCTTC.

This clonotype was detected many times. The chain carries TRBV18 and TRBJ1-1; perhaps TRBD1 as D (5 bases). The CDR3 spans 14 residues. Trimming removed 7 bases at V and 0 bases at J, with 12 bases between. The germline CDR1 and CDR2 sequences are KGHSH and LQKENI. This CDR3 reads CASFSTVLNTEAFF. The CDR3 region has the DNA TGTGCCAGCTTTTCGACAGTGTTGAACACTGAAGCTTTCTTT.

This clonotype was counted at least ten times. This sequence joins TRBV6-5 and TRBJ1-1; a weak D match, TRBD1 (5 bases). With 8 bases removed from V and 0 bases from J, the gap between germline ends came to 13 bases. CDR3 size: 14 residues. The germline V gene encodes CDR1 MNHEY and CDR2 SVGAGI. This CDR3 is CASVAWGVNTEAFF. Written as DNA, the CDR3 is TGTGCCAGCGTCGCTTGGGGGGTGAACACTGAAGCTTTCTTT.

The table lists this clonotype with many counts. The chain joins TRBV18 to TRBJ1-2; no clear D gene. Trimming left V 1 base short and J 0 bases short, with 12 bases between. This CDR3 is 16 amino acids long. The germline CDR1 and CDR2 sequences are KGHSH and LQKENI. CDR3 sequence reads: CASSPLSSEANYGYTF. CDR3 DNA: TGTGCCAGCTCACCACTGTCGTCGGAAGCTAACTATGGCTACACCTTC.

This clonotype has ten or more counts. The chain has TRBV19 and TRBJ2-6; D might be TRBD2 (6 bases). This CDR3 spans 15 amino acids. Germline CDR1 LNHDA, CDR2 SQIVND (reference sequence). V was trimmed by 4 bases and J by 4 bases, leaving 11 bases between them. In DNA form, the CDR3 reads TGTGCCAGTAGTAGCGGGGCCTCCGGGGCCAACGTCCTGACTTTC. It codes for CASSSGASGANVLTF.

The rearrangement links TRBV12-3 or TRBV12-4 to TRBJ1-1; D gene ambiguous. V gave up 4 bases and J gave up 5 bases, with 14 bases separating them. This CDR3 contains 14 residues. The CDR3 reads CASSYSEVTTEAFF. The CDR3 DNA reads as TGTGCCAGCAGTTACAGCGAGGTTACTACTGAAGCTTTCTTT.

The V call is TRBV29-1, the J call TRBJ2-7; TRBD2 is a possible D gene (5 bases). V lost 2 bases to trimming and J lost 1 base, with 18 bases between them. The CDR3 consists of 16 residues. The germline gives CDR1 SQVTM, CDR2 ANQGSEA. The CDR3 bases are TGCAGCGTTGAAAGTCCTTCGGGAATCCTATCCTACGAGCAGTACTTC. This encodes CSVESPSGILSYEQYF.

This chain joins TRBV19 and TRBJ2-7, with unresolved D. V gave up 3 bases and J gave up 7 bases, with 19 bases separating them. Germline V gene sequence: CDR1 LNHDA, CDR2 SQIVND (reference sequence). This CDR3 has 15 residues. CDR3 nucleotides: TGTGCCAGTAGTATTGCGGCAGACCTTATGGTAGAGCAGTACTTC. Its protein product is CASSIAADLMVEQYF.

Many counts were recorded for this clonotype. The genes are TRBV20-1 and TRBJ1-3, with D possibly being TRBD1 (5 bases). The CDR3 runs to 13 residues. CDR1 and CDR2 from the germline V gene are DFQATT and SNEGSKA (reference sequence). Trimming pared 3 bases from V and 3 bases from J, leaving 9 bases between. The CDR3 loop is CSASAGFGNTIYF. The CDR3, as DNA: TGCAGTGCTAGTGCAGGGTTTGGAAACACCATATATTTT.

DNA of the CDR3: TGTGCCAGCAGCCGGCGGGAGGGGTTATTATCCGGGGAGCTGTTTTTT. Translation gives CASSRREGLLSGELFF. The chain has TRBV27 and TRBJ2-2, with 9 bases identical to TRBD2. Trimming cost V 6 bases and J 6 bases; bases outside gene matches: 11. CDR3 size: 16 residues. The germline V gene has CDR1 MNHEY and CDR2 SMNVEV (reference sequence).

V is TRBV7-3 and J is TRBJ2-7; weak D call: TRBD1 (5 bases). Trimming removed 7 bases from V and 0 bases from J, with 13 bases in between. The V gene's germline CDR1 is SGHTA and CDR2 FQGTGA. This CDR3 is built from 14 residues. CDR3 bases: TGTGCCAGCAAGCCCGAAGGGGCCTCCTACGAGCAGTACTTC. This gives the protein CASKPEGASYEQYF.

This clonotype has a handful of counts. This chain connects TRBV10-3 to TRBJ1-1, with 7 bases that match TRBD1. This CDR3 has 13 residues. Germline V gene data show CDR1 as ENHRY and CDR2 as SYGVKD. The junction had 7 bases not matched to a gene; V was cut back by 8 bases and J by 4 bases. CDR3 region: CAIAGTESTEAFF. CDR3 nucleotides: TGTGCCATCGCCGGGACAGAGAGCACTGAAGCTTTCTTT.

A few counts support this clonotype. The chain joins TRBV18 to TRBJ1-5, with 9 positions matching TRBD1. The J segment lost 5 bases and the V segment lost 6 bases, leaving 5 bases of the junction unmatched. The germline V gene has CDR1 KGHSH and CDR2 LQKENI. The CDR3 is made up of 14 amino acids. The CDR3 loop reads CASSQGQGDQPQHF. As DNA, the CDR3 is TGTGCCAGCTCCCAGGGACAGGGAGATCAGCCCCAGCATTTT.

A few counts support this clonotype. The chain uses TRBV12-3 or TRBV12-4 and TRBJ2-7, with D tentatively TRBD2 (5 bases). Trimming took 5 bases from V and 4 from J, leaving 15 bases between them. This CDR3 is 14 amino acids long. CDR3 sequence: CASSPIRGLYEQYF. CDR3 nucleotide sequence: TGTGCCAGCAGTCCGATCCGCGGACTGTACGAGCAGTACTTC.

This chain connects TRBV2 to TRBJ2-2; D is perhaps TRBD1 (6 bases). With 8 bases removed from V and 0 bases from J, the gap between germline ends came to 13 bases. CDR3 size: 15 residues. CDR1 is SNHLY and CDR2 is FYNNEI in the germline V gene. CDR3 in DNA: TGTGCCAGCGCTACCGGGACAACGAACACCGGGGAGCTGTTTTTT. Amino acid sequence: CASATGTTNTGELFF. The entire variable domain, with the rest obtained from reference TRBV2 and TRBJ2-2, is as follows: EPEVTQTPSHQVTQMGQEVILRCVPISNHLYFYWYRQILGQKVEFLVSFYNNEISEKSEIFDDQFSVERPDGSNFTLKIRSTKLEDSAMYFCASATGTTNTGELFFGEGSRLTVL.

This clonotype was detected ten times or more. This chain joins TRBV30 and TRBJ2-5, with TRBD2 matching 7 bases. Per germline, CDR1 GTSNPN and CDR2 SVGIG (reference sequence). Trimming cost V 5 bases and J 6 bases; bases outside gene matches: 18. The CDR3 contains 16 residues. CDR3 in DNA: TGTGCCTGGGTTAACCTGGAGGTGGGGGGGTGGCAGACCCAGTACTTC. Protein: CAWVNLEVGGWQTQYF.

J is TRBJ2-7 and V is TRBV20-1; either TRBD1 or TRBD2 may fit D (5 bases each). CDR1 is DFQATT, CDR2 SNEGSKA, per germline (reference sequence). The CDR3 sequence is 13 residues long. The V gene lost 3 bases and the J gene lost 7 bases, with 16 bases spanning the gap. CDR3 nucleotides: TGCAGTGCTAGGGGGGACCGGCTAGGGGAGCAGTACTTC. This codes for CSARGDRLGEQYF.

The chain is built from TRBV7-3 and TRBJ2-6; D unresolved. Trimming removed 5 bases from V and 2 bases from J, with 10 bases in between. CDR3 length: 15 residues. CDR1 SGHTA and CDR2 FQGTGA come from the germline V gene. Written as DNA, the CDR3 is TGTGCCAGCAGCCCCGAGTCGGCTGGGGCCAACGTCCTGACTTTC. Translating gives CASSPESAGANVLTF.

The V gene is TRBV27, the J gene TRBJ2-5; D possibly corresponds to TRBD1 (6 bases). V was cut by 0 bases and J by 4 bases, with 12 bases left in between. Looked up from germline, CDR1 is MNHEY and CDR2 is SMNVEV (reference sequence). There are 15 residues in the CDR3. CDR3 loop: CASSLSRTGRETQYF. For the CDR3, the DNA is TGTGCCAGCAGTTTATCTAGAACAGGGAGAGAGACCCAGTACTTC.